This TCR beta chain was sequenced for a study of blood T cell repertoires in COVID-19. Between the trimmed V and J ends, which lost 6 bases and 3 bases, there was a span of 17 bases. Germline CDR1 and CDR2: MGHDK and SYGVNS. The CDR3 is 15 residues long. The authors' processing: Estimation of nucleated cell counts was performed using reference gene primer amplification. The assay was immunoSEQ multiplex PCR, and TCRdb's table has in-frame clones only and misses some. The V and J calls and clone size were taken over from that table, and D and trimming were inferred from the DNA. The sample has more than 150,000 clones, 85% to 95% seen once; the top ten hold approximately 0.56%.

The TCR was taken from a man in his fifties with acute or convalescent COVID-19. Sequencing was carried out using peripheral blood. The rearrangement links TRBV25-1 to TRBJ1-2, with D tentatively TRBD1 (6 bases). The CDR3 loop is CASRPGGLLYYGYTF. The CDR3 DNA is TGTGCCAGCAGGCCTGGGGGCCTACTTTACTATGGCTACACCTTC.